This T cell receptor beta chain was captured by sequencing in a study of blood T cell repertoires in COVID-19. Trimming took 2 bases from V and 7 from J, leaving 14 bases between them. Germline assignment: CDR1 SNHLY and CDR2 FYNNEI. This CDR3 spans 15 amino acids. TCRdb keeps only in-frame clones here, not all; method: immunoSEQ multiplex PCR. Seen here are roughly 170,000 clones, about 79% observed once, and the top ten hold about 26%. Source material: peripheral blood. The receptor's source is a woman aged 70-85 years with acute or convalescent COVID-19. V and J are TRBV2 and TRBJ1-4; TRBD1 might be the D (6 bases). The CDR3 loop is CASSEFRGTVEKLFF. The CDR3 nucleotides read TGTGCCAGCAGTGAATTCAGGGGAACAGTTGAAAAACTGTTTTTT.